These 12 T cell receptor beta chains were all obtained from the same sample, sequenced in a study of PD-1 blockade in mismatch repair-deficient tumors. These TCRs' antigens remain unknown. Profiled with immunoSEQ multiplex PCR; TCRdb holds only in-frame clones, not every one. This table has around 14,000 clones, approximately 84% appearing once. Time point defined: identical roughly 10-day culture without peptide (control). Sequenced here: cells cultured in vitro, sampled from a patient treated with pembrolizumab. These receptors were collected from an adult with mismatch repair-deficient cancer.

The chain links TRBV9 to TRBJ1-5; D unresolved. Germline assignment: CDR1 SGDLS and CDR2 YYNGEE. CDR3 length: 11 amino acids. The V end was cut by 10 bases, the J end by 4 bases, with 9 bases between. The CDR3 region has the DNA TGTGCCCCCAACCCAAATCAGCCCCAGCATTTT. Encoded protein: CAPNPNQPQHF.

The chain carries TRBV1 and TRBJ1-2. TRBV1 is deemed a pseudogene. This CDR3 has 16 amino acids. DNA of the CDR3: TGCACCAGCAGTGCCGGGTGTTTGCGAAAGACCTATGGCTACACCTTC. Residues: CTSSAGCLRKTYGYTF.

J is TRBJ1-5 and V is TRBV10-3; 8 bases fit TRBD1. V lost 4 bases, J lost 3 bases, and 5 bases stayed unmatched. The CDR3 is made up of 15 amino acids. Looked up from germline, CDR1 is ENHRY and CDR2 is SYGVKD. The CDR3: CAISASDRDNQPQHF. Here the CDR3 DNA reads TGTGCCATCAGTGCATCGGACAGGGACAATCAGCCCCAGCATTTT.

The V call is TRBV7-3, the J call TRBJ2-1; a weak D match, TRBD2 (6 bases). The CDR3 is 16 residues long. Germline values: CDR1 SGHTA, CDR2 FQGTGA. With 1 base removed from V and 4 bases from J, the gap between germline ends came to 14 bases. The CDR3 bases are TGTGCCAGCAGCTTAAGGGGGGTAGGAACATACAATGAGCAGTTCTTC. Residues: CASSLRGVGTYNEQFF.

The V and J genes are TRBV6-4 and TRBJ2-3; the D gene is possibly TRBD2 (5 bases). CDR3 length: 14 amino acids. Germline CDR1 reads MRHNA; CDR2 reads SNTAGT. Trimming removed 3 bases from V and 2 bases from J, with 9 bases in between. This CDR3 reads CASSEGEITDTQYF. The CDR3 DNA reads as TGTGCCAGCAGTGAGGGAGAGATCACAGATACGCAGTATTTT.

CDR3 in amino acids: CASIWDRGSSDTQYF. The CDR3 coding sequence is TGTGCCAGCATCTGGGACAGGGGCAGTTCAGATACGCAGTATTTT. The chain combines TRBV6-1 with TRBJ2-3; 10 bases match TRBD1. The germline V gene encodes CDR1 MNHNS and CDR2 SASEGT. CDR3 length equals 15 residues. Losses at the gene ends were 7 bases for V and 4 bases for J; bases not matched to a gene: 8.

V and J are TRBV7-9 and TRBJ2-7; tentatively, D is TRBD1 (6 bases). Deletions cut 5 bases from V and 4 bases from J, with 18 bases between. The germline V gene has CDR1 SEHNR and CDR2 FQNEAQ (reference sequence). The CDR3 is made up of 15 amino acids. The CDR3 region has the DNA TGTGCCAGCAGCACAACATTCATCAGGGGTTACGAGCAGTACTTC. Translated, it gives CASSTTFIRGYEQYF.

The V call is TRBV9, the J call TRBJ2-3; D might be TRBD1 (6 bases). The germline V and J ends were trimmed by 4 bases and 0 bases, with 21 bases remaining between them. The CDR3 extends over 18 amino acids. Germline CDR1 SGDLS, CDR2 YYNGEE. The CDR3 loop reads CASSPRGSRASSTDTQYF. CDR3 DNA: TGTGCCAGCAGCCCAAGGGGGTCCAGGGCCTCTAGCACAGATACGCAGTATTTT.

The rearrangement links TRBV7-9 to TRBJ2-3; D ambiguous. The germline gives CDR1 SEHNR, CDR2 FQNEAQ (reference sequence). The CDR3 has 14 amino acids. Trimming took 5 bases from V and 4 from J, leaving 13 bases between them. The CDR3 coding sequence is TGTGCCAGCAGCACCACCCCAACACCAGATACGCAGTATTTT. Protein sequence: CASSTTPTPDTQYF.

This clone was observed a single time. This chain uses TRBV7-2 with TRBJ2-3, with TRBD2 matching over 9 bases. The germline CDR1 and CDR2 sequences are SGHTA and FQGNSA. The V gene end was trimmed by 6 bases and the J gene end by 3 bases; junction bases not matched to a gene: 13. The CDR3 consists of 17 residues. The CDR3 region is CASRLGLAGKRTDTQYF. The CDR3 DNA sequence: TGTGCCAGCAGACTAGGGCTAGCGGGAAAAAGGACAGATACGCAGTATTTT.

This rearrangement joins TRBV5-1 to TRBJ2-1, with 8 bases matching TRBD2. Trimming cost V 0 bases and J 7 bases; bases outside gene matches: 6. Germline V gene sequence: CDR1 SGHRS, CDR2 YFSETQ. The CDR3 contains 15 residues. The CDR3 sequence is CASSLAREGRNEQFF. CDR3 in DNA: TGCGCCAGCAGCTTGGCCCGGGAGGGCCGGAATGAGCAGTTCTTC.

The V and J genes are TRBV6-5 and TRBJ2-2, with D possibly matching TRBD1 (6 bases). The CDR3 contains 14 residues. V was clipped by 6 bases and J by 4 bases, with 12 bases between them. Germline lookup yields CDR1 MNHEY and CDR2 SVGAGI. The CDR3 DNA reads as TGTGCCAGCAGGCCGGGACATATCACCGGGGAGCTGTTTTTT. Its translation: CASRPGHITGELFF.